One sample yielded the 19 T cell receptor beta chains listed below, sequenced in a study of control samples from healthy donors and cancer patients. This table comes from immunoSEQ multiplex PCR, and its TCRdb copy is limited to in-frame clones, with some not included. The sample carries about 120,000 clones, 91% recorded once. Sequenced input: blood. Every receptor here comes from a woman between 18 and 29 years old in good health.

The genes are TRBV28 and TRBJ1-1; 9 bases map to TRBD1. This CDR3 is 14 amino acids long. V lost 5 bases and J lost 6; bases outside the gene matches: 7. Germline CDR1 MDHEN, CDR2 SYDVKM. CDR3 nucleotides: TGTGCCAGCAGTCTCGGGACAGGGAGGCCTGAAGCTTTCTTT. As protein: CASSLGTGRPEAFF.

V is TRBV7-9 and J is TRBJ1-3; D remains unclear. The length of the CDR3 is 14 residues. V shed 1 base and J shed 2 bases, with 6 bases lying between them. Per germline, CDR1 SEHNR and CDR2 FQNEAQ (reference sequence). The CDR3: CASSLEGTGNTIYF. CDR3 coding DNA: TGTGCCAGCAGCTTAGAGGGCACTGGAAACACCATATATTTT.

The rearrangement joins TRBV7-4 to TRBJ1-1; D call uncertain. Germline V gives CDR1 SGHVT, CDR2 SQSDAQ. V was shortened by 6 bases and J by 1 base, with 15 bases between the two germline ends. This CDR3 spans 15 amino acids. The DNA for the CDR3 is TGTGCCAGCAGTTGCCGGACCCTTAGGAACACTGAAGCTTTCTTT. It yields the protein CASSCRTLRNTEAFF.

The J gene is TRBJ2-7, the V gene TRBV3-1 (or the pseudogene TRBV3-2); D gene uncertain. CDR1 LGHDT and CDR2 YNNKEL come from the germline V gene (reference sequence). The CDR3 consists of 12 residues. Trimming left V 1 base short and J 3 bases short, with 4 bases between. CDR3 sequence (DNA): TGTGCCAGCAGCCAAGTGGGCTACGAGCAGTACTTC. Translating gives CASSQVGYEQYF.

The chain is built from TRBV2 and TRBJ2-1; 8 bases fit TRBD2. The J segment lost 14 bases and the V segment lost 4 bases, leaving 7 bases of the junction unmatched. This CDR3 contains 12 residues. Germline V gives CDR1 SNHLY, CDR2 FYNNEI. The CDR3 region is CASSAGGPGEFF. The CDR3 region has the DNA TGTGCCAGCAGTGCGGGAGGGCCGGGGGAGTTCTTC.

The V gene is TRBV15, the J gene TRBJ2-2; no clear D. Trimming pared 5 bases from V and 1 base from J, leaving 5 bases between. Germline V gene sequence: CDR1 LNHNV, CDR2 YYDKDF (reference sequence). The CDR3 is made up of 13 amino acids. The CDR3 region is CATSPENTGELFF. CDR3 nucleotide sequence: TGTGCCACCAGCCCCGAGAACACCGGGGAGCTGTTTTTT. Together with reference TRBV15 and TRBJ2-2, the CDR3 gives the full variable domain: DAMVIQNPRYQVTQFGKPVTLSCSQTLNHNVMYWYQQKSSQAPKLLFHYYDKDFNNEADTPDNFQSRRPNTSFCFLDIRSPGLGDTAMYLCATSPENTGELFFGEGSRLTVL.

This sequence joins TRBV24-1 and TRBJ2-3, with D perhaps given as TRBD1 or TRBD2 (5 bases each). Trimming removed 4 bases from V and 5 bases from J, with 18 bases in between. CDR3 length: 16 amino acids. Germline CDR1 is KGHDR and CDR2 is SFDVKD. The CDR3: CATSDPTGGNVDTQYF. The DNA of the CDR3 is TGTGCCACCAGTGACCCCACTGGGGGTAATGTAGATACGCAGTATTTT.

The chain is built from TRBV28 and TRBJ1-1; possible D gene TRBD1, 5 bases. The CDR3 runs to 13 residues. V was trimmed by 6 bases and J by 8 bases, leaving 16 bases between them. Germline CDR1 is MDHEN and CDR2 is SYDVKM. The CDR3 loop is CASSTSGISEAFF. The CDR3 bases are TGTGCCAGCAGCACCTCAGGGATTTCCGAAGCTTTCTTT.

The chain has TRBV5-5 and TRBJ2-7; D call uncertain. With 4 bases removed from V and 3 bases from J, the gap between germline ends came to 8 bases. CDR1 and CDR2 from the germline V gene are SGHKS and YYEKEE (reference sequence). This CDR3 region has 12 residues. CDR3 DNA: TGTGCCAGCAGCGCCGTTATCTACGAGCAGTACTTC. It translates to CASSAVIYEQYF.

The chain is built from TRBV6-6 and TRBJ2-1; 7 positions match TRBD2. Germline V gene lookup returns CDR1 MNHNY and CDR2 SVGAGI (reference sequence). The CDR3 consists of 14 residues. J was trimmed by 4 bases and V by 6 bases; bases with no gene match: 6. The DNA for the CDR3 is TGTGCCAGCAGAGGGCGGGAGTCTTACAATGAGCAGTTCTTC. The encoded protein is CASRGRESYNEQFF.

J is TRBJ1-2 and V is TRBV9; the D gene is possibly TRBD1 (5 bases). Between the trimmed V and J ends, which lost 2 bases and 0 bases, there was a span of 20 bases. The germline V gene has CDR1 SGDLS and CDR2 YYNGEE. This CDR3 spans 18 amino acids. This CDR3 reads CASSVTASGSRSNYGYTF. The CDR3 region has the DNA TGTGCCAGCAGCGTTACAGCGTCAGGGTCGCGATCTAACTATGGCTACACCTTC.

A single count supports this clone. This chain uses TRBV28 with TRBJ1-4; weak D call: TRBD1 (5 bases). This CDR3 contains 13 residues. The germline V and J ends were trimmed by 9 bases and 3 bases, with 11 bases remaining between them. The germline V gene has CDR1 MDHEN and CDR2 SYDVKM. The CDR3 sequence: CASRGPANEKLFF. In nucleotides, the CDR3 is TGTGCCAGTAGGGGACCGGCTAATGAAAAACTGTTTTTT.

This chain connects TRBV24-1 to TRBJ2-7, with unresolved D. V was shortened by 6 bases and J by 3 bases, with 17 bases between the two germline ends. This CDR3 contains 15 residues. Germline-derived CDR1 and CDR2 are KGHDR and SFDVKD. The CDR3 protein is CATSSRSADSYEQYF. Written as DNA, the CDR3 is TGTGCCACCAGTTCTCGATCGGCGGATAGCTACGAGCAGTACTTC.

V is TRBV9 and J is TRBJ2-3, with D possibly matching TRBD2 (5 bases). Trimming pared 1 base from V and 0 bases from J, leaving 6 bases between. This CDR3 has 14 residues. CDR1 is SGDLS and CDR2 is YYNGEE in the germline V gene. The CDR3 here is CASSVRGSTDTQYF. CDR3 nucleotide sequence: TGTGCCAGCAGCGTACGAGGGAGCACAGATACGCAGTATTTT. The variable domain in full, with the rest retrieved from reference TRBV9 and TRBJ2-3, is DSGVTQTPKHLITATGQRVTLRCSPRSGDLSVYWYQQSLDQGLQFLIQYYNGEERAKGNILERFSAQQFPDLHSELNLSSLELGDSALYFCASSVRGSTDTQYFGPGTRLTVL.

A note on this clone: Different DNA sequences within this sample yield the same CDR3. This chain connects TRBV18 to TRBJ2-5; TRBD1 is a possible D gene (7 bases). Germline V gives CDR1 KGHSH, CDR2 LQKENI. The germline V and J ends were trimmed by 3 bases and 4 bases, with 9 bases remaining between them. The CDR3 loop spans 13 amino acids. CDR3 region: CASSPQGGETQYF. The CDR3 bases are TGTGCCAGCTCACCCCAGGGGGGAGAGACCCAGTACTTC. The full variable domain, with the rest looked up from reference TRBV18 and TRBJ2-5, is NAGVMQNPRHLVRRRGQEARLRCSPMKGHSHVYWYRQLPEEGLKFMVYLQKENIIDESGMPKERFSAEFPKEGPSILRIQQVVRGDSAAYFCASSPQGGETQYFGPGTRLLVL.

The chain recombines TRBV4-1 with TRBJ2-7; 8 bases align to TRBD2. The germline V gene encodes CDR1 MGHRA and CDR2 YSYEKL. Trimming cost V 0 bases and J 2 bases; bases outside gene matches: 6. CDR3 length: 16 residues. The CDR3 nucleotides are TGCGCCAGCAGCCAAGATGTACCTAGCGGGCCCTACGAGCAGTACTTC. This sequence encodes CASSQDVPSGPYEQYF.

This chain joins TRBV5-1 and TRBJ1-3; a weak D match, TRBD1 (6 bases). V was trimmed by 4 bases and J by 3 bases, leaving 14 bases between them. The CDR3 loop spans 15 amino acids. CDR1 and CDR2 from the germline V gene are SGHRS and YFSETQ. This CDR3 reads CASSEQGTFGNTIYF. CDR3 coding DNA: TGCGCCAGCAGCGAACAGGGAACCTTTGGAAACACCATATATTTT.

In regard to this clone: Its ends do not fully match the called genes, so a read error is possible. The gene calls are TRBV5-1 and TRBJ2-5, with D possibly being TRBD2 (5 bases). Germline CDR1 reads SGHRS; CDR2 reads YFSETQ. This CDR3 region has 14 residues. CDR3 nucleotide sequence: TGCGCCAGCAGCAGGCGGGCGGGCCAAAAGACCCAGTACTTC. Protein: CASSRRAGQKTQYF. The whole variable domain, remainder taken from reference TRBV5-1 and TRBJ2-5, is KAGVTQTPRYLIKTRGQQVTLSCSPISGHRSVSWYQQTPGQGLQFLFEYFSETQRNKGNFPGRFSGRQFSNSRSEMNVSTLELGDSALYLCASSRRAGQKTQYFGPGTRLLVL.

The chain recombines TRBV28 with TRBJ1-1; unclear D gene. The CDR3 covers 14 residues. V gave up 2 bases and J gave up 4 bases, with 11 bases separating them. The germline gives CDR1 MDHEN, CDR2 SYDVKM. The CDR3 DNA reads TGTGCCAGCAGTTTAGAGGTACGAACCACTGAAGCTTTCTTT. The encoded protein is CASSLEVRTTEAFF.